This TCR beta chain was identified during a study of early T cells in non-severe SARS-CoV-2 infection. As for the study in general: It was bulk RNA from unsorted whole blood that was sequenced, and the chains were unpaired. Overall study results and limits: Anti-spike CD8 responses were favored by VDJdb matching, which missed private and CD4 specificities.

As to this clonotype: Antigen specificity is unknown.

Individually, cDNA molecules had unique molecular identifiers attached to them. Each CDR3 protein gets one entry after TCRdb re-called the 5' RACE reads with MiXCR. The sample shows roughly 25,000 distinct CDR3 sequences, less than 5% of them seen only once. CDR3 length: 16 residues. Looked up from germline, CDR1 is KGHSH and CDR2 is LQKENI. The V segment lost 5 bases and the J segment 4 bases; nucleotides outside the gene matches: 7. Source material: whole blood. This TCR was recovered from an adult who was a healthcare worker with PCR-confirmed SARS-CoV-2 infection or an uninfected control (not recorded which). The chain joins TRBV18 to TRBJ2-2; 10 bases agree with TRBD2. The CDR3 loop reads CASSSAGTSATGELFF. The DNA for the CDR3 is TGTGCCAGCTCATCGGCCGGGACTAGCGCCACCGGGGAGCTGTTTTTT.